There are many counts of the clone carrying this TCR beta chain. Germline V CDR1 and CDR2: GTSNPN, SVGIG (reference sequence). Trimming cost V 1 base and J 2 bases, with 12 bases left between them. The CDR3 runs 15 residues. An approximately 9.8 ml volume of fresh peripheral blood provided the PBMCs. Amplified TCR beta CDR3 regions derived from RNA transcripts. A first-round RT-PCR of the TCR CDR3 used the HTBI primer set. TCRdb analysed the multiplex PCR reads with MiXCR anew, one entry per CDR3 protein. The table has 500,000 to 650,000 distinct CDR3 sequences, roughly 18% seen once. This entry is derived from a study of T cells in Graves' hyperthyroidism and ophthalmopathy.

V usage is TRBV30 and J usage is TRBJ1-5; D is uncertain. The sequenced sample consisted of blood. The source is a woman aged 18-29 years with Graves' ophthalmopathy. CDR3 in DNA: TGTGCCTGGAGTGGCGGACCTTTCGGCAATCAGCCCCAGCATTTT. Translated, it gives CAWSGGPFGNQPQHF.